Detailed here is one T cell receptor beta chain. The data stem from a study of CD8 T cells in Susac syndrome. Random hexamers were used to reverse transcribe 0.5 to 1 ug of RNA. TCRdb reprocessed the immunoSEQ multiplex PCR reads with MiXCR, giving one entry per CDR3 protein. The profile covers about 200,000 distinct CDR3 sequences, with roughly 94% appearing a single time and 0.082% taken by the ten largest. This receptor was identified in a human donor with multiple sclerosis. Sequenced sample: CD4+ T cells from PBMCs.

The CDR3 region has the DNA TGTGCCAGCAGCCTAGGACAGGATAGCAATCAGCCCCAGCATTTT. It yields the protein CASSLGQDSNQPQHF. The gene calls are TRBV2 and TRBJ1-5; TRBD1 agrees at 7 bases. Per germline, CDR1 SNHLY and CDR2 FYNNEI. V shed 6 bases, J shed 0 bases, and the junction held 5 bases outside the gene matches. The CDR3 spans 15 residues.